This T cell receptor beta chain was captured in a study of blood T cell repertoires in COVID-19. Residents of about two dozen US areas, aged about 18 to 89 years, made up the participants. Clinical history as reported by participants underpinned cohort assignment. TCRdb keeps only in-frame clones here, not all; method: immunoSEQ multiplex PCR. The sample has about 150,000 clones; approximately 88% are singletons. Germline lookup yields CDR1 ENHRY and CDR2 SYGVKD. The CDR3 has 14 residues. V lost 6 bases and J lost 7; bases outside the gene matches: 4. This sequence joins TRBV10-3 and TRBJ1-5, with 12 bases lining up with TRBD1. The material sequenced was PBMCs or T cells enriched from blood (not recorded which). The source of this sequence is a woman aged 25 to 45 with acute COVID-19. CDR3 region: CAIRGQGAHQPQHF. The CDR3 DNA sequence: TGTGCCATCAGGGGACAGGGGGCACACCAGCCCCAGCATTTT.